These 20 T cell receptor beta chains were sequenced from one sample in a study of identical twins. Each CDR3 protein is one row after TCRdb ran MiXCR on the 5' RACE reads. The table includes fewer than 900,000 distinct CDR3 sequences, 15% to 20% detected once. The same sample was also used in a study of T cells expressing NK-cell markers.

Sequences were obtained from PBMCs. The receptors stem from a woman younger than 35 in good health.

The chain recombines TRBV29-1 with TRBJ2-5; no clear D. Germline assignment: CDR1 SQVTM and CDR2 ANQGSEA. V lost 4 bases and J lost 3, with 6 bases in between. The length of the CDR3 is 11 residues. The CDR3: CSVGVEETQYF. In nucleotides, the CDR3 is TGCAGCGTTGGAGTGGAAGAGACCCAGTACTTC.

This clonotype was observed a few times. The CDR3 DNA reads as TGTGCCACCGAGGACAGACGAGCCGGGGAGCTGTTTTTT. This translates into CATEDRRAGELFF. This chain joins TRBV15 and TRBJ2-2; D may be TRBD1 (6 bases). CDR1 and CDR2 (germline): LNHNV, YYDKDF (reference sequence). The ends were cut back, 8 bases at V and 6 bases at J, with 13 bases in the middle. The CDR3 is 13 residues long.

The V call is TRBV20-1, the J call TRBJ1-2; the match to TRBD1 covers 9 bases. Germline V gene sequence: CDR1 DFQATT, CDR2 SNEGSKA (reference sequence). Trimming removed 5 bases from V and 4 bases from J; junction bases left unmatched: 5. The CDR3 has 13 amino acids. The CDR3 region has the DNA TGCAGTGCTTTGACAGGGGGGACCTATGGCTACACCTTC. Its protein is CSALTGGTYGYTF.

The chain is built from TRBV20-1 and TRBJ2-1; 10 bases fit TRBD1. The V gene's germline CDR1 is DFQATT and CDR2 SNEGSKA (reference sequence). V shed 4 bases, J shed 9 bases, and the junction held 9 bases outside the gene matches. The CDR3 spans 14 residues. CDR3 in amino acids: CSAIPGQGQGEQFF. The CDR3 DNA is TGCAGTGCTATCCCGGGACAGGGGCAAGGTGAGCAGTTCTTC.

The rearrangement uses TRBV12-3 or TRBV12-4 and TRBJ1-4; 9 bases are shared with TRBD1. This CDR3 spans 14 amino acids. The V segment lost 3 bases and the J segment 6 bases; nucleotides outside the gene matches: 2. CDR3 region: CASSLTGGYEKLFF. CDR3 DNA sequence: TGTGCCAGCAGTTTGACAGGGGGATATGAAAAACTGTTTTTT.

The V call is TRBV6-2 or TRBV6-3, the J call TRBJ2-7, with unresolved D. CDR3 length: 13 residues. Germline V gene data show CDR1 as MNHEY and CDR2 as SVGEGT. V was trimmed by 2 bases and J by 6 bases, leaving 11 bases between them. The DNA for the CDR3 is TGTGCCAGCAGTTACACCCTAGTGAGCGAGCAGTACTTC. It encodes CASSYTLVSEQYF.

V and J are TRBV5-1 and TRBJ1-2; D is ambiguous. V was cut by 2 bases and J by 6 bases, with 23 bases left in between. The CDR3 spans 17 residues. Germline V lookup: CDR1 SGHRS, CDR2 YFSETQ. The CDR3: CASSFSRSQREFDGYTF. DNA for the CDR3: TGCGCCAGCAGCTTCTCGCGGTCCCAGCGGGAGTTTGATGGCTACACCTTC.

This clonotype was observed many times. V and J are TRBV6-5 and TRBJ2-3; D may be TRBD2 (6 bases). Deletions cut 0 bases from V and 4 bases from J, with 8 bases between. The CDR3 is 14 amino acids. CDR1 is MNHEY, CDR2 SVGAGI, per germline. In nucleotides, the CDR3 is TGTGCCAGCAGTTACTCGATAGCGGCAGATACGCAGTATTTT. This sequence encodes CASSYSIAADTQYF.

The chain combines TRBV7-9 with TRBJ1-3; D is uncertain. Trimming took 0 bases from V and 0 from J, leaving 6 bases between them. The CDR3 extends over 15 amino acids. CDR1 SEHNR and CDR2 FQNEAQ come from the germline V gene (reference sequence). The CDR3 loop reads CASSLARTSGNTIYF. For the CDR3, the DNA is TGTGCCAGCAGCTTAGCCCGAACCTCTGGAAACACCATATATTTT.

This clonotype was found a few times. The CDR3 protein is CASGLDHRVGEQYF. CDR3 bases: TGTGCTAGTGGTTTGGACCACAGGGTGGGTGAGCAGTACTTC. The genes are TRBV12-5 and TRBJ2-7; possible D gene TRBD1, 6 bases. The CDR3 has 14 amino acids. The germline V gene has CDR1 LGHNT and CDR2 FRNRAP. Trimming removed 1 base at V and 7 bases at J, with 14 bases between. The full variable domain, completed using reference TRBV12-5 and TRBJ2-7, is DARVTQTPRHKVTEMGQEVTMRCQPILGHNTVFWYRQTMMQGLELLAYFRNRAPLDDSGMPKDRFSAEMPDATLATLKIQPSEPRDSAVYFCASGLDHRVGEQYFGPGTRLTVT.

The V call is TRBV20-1, the J call TRBJ2-3; D call uncertain. The CDR3 sequence is 12 residues long. Trimming took off 6 bases at V and 2 bases at J, with 9 bases between the two ends. Germline CDR1 and CDR2: DFQATT and SNEGSKA (reference sequence). CDR3 in amino acids: CSARPITDTQYF. CDR3 DNA sequence: TGCAGTGCCAGACCCATCACAGATACGCAGTATTTT.

The J gene is TRBJ2-7, the V gene TRBV5-1; D is uncertain. Trimming took 0 bases from V and 0 from J, leaving 10 bases between them. CDR3 length equals 15 residues. Germline V lookup: CDR1 SGHRS, CDR2 YFSETQ. For the CDR3, the DNA is TGCGCCAGCAGCTTGGGGTCCGATAGCTCCTACGAGCAGTACTTC. Translating gives CASSLGSDSSYEQYF.

This clonotype has only a few counts. V is TRBV5-8 and J is TRBJ1-4; no firm D call. V was clipped by 4 bases and J by 7 bases, with 14 bases between them. The CDR3 has 14 amino acids. The V gene's germline CDR1 is SGHTS and CDR2 YDEGEE. The DNA for the CDR3 is TGTGCCAGCAGCCTGGGTCCTCCCGTTGAAAAACTGTTTTTT. It codes for CASSLGPPVEKLFF.

The table lists this clonotype with a few counts. The chain uses TRBV7-8 and TRBJ2-3, with no clear D. The length of the CDR3 is 19 residues. Trimming took off 5 bases at V and 3 bases at J, with 27 bases between the two ends. The V gene's germline CDR1 is SGHVS and CDR2 FQNEAQ. The CDR3 here is CASSGERALNPSPTDTQYF. CDR3 nucleotide sequence: TGTGCCAGCAGCGGAGAACGGGCACTTAACCCGTCCCCGACAGATACGCAGTATTTT.

The CDR3 DNA reads as TGCGCCAGCAGGGTGGCTAGCGGGGATTACGAGCAGTACTTC. Translating it yields CASRVASGDYEQYF. The chain is built from TRBV5-1 and TRBJ2-7, with 9 positions matching TRBD2. V shed 5 bases and J 4 bases; nucleotides not matched to a gene: 7. CDR3 size: 14 residues. The germline gives CDR1 SGHRS, CDR2 YFSETQ.

V is TRBV12-3 or TRBV12-4 and J is TRBJ2-3; 8 nucleotides line up with TRBD2. This CDR3 is built from 18 residues. Trimming removed 5 bases from V and 0 bases from J; junction bases left unmatched: 13. Here the CDR3 reads CASSGTGGAGGSTDTQYF. In DNA form, the CDR3 reads TGTGCCAGCAGTGGAACCGGTGGGGCGGGGGGAAGCACAGATACGCAGTATTTT.

This sequence joins TRBV5-1 and TRBJ2-7; 13 bases align to TRBD2. CDR1 and CDR2 from the germline V gene are SGHRS and YFSETQ. The CDR3 sequence is 15 residues long. The ends lost 3 bases at V and 7 bases at J; junction bases unmatched: 7. The CDR3 DNA sequence: TGCGCCAGCAGCTGGGGGACTAGCGGGATGGGTGAGCAGTACTTC. As protein: CASSWGTSGMGEQYF.

The chain has TRBV6-2 or TRBV6-3 and TRBJ2-1; D may be TRBD2 (6 bases). V was pared by 2 bases and J by 7 bases, with 15 bases between. Germline CDR1 and CDR2: MNHEY and SVGEGT. This CDR3 has 15 amino acids. As DNA, the CDR3 is TGTGCCAGCAGTTACCGGGACTGGGGTCGAAATGAGCAGTTCTTC. It translates to CASSYRDWGRNEQFF.

The rearrangement joins TRBV6-5 to TRBJ2-1; the D call may be TRBD1 or TRBD2 (6 bases each). The V gene's germline CDR1 is MNHEY and CDR2 SVGAGI. The V end was cut by 0 bases, the J end by 0 bases, with 9 bases between. The CDR3 is 16 residues long. The CDR3: CASSYSRGASYNEQFF. The CDR3 DNA sequence: TGTGCCAGCAGTTACTCGAGGGGGGCCTCCTACAATGAGCAGTTCTTC.

V and J are TRBV5-1 and TRBJ2-2; D gene uncertain. The CDR3 length is 15 residues. Trimming shortened V by 9 bases and J by 0 bases, and 15 bases separated the two germline ends. Per the germline V gene, CDR1 is SGHRS and CDR2 is YFSETQ. Here the CDR3 DNA reads TGCGCCACCGCGAGTCGAGGCGCGAACACCGGGGAGCTGTTTTTT. Translated: CATASRGANTGELFF.